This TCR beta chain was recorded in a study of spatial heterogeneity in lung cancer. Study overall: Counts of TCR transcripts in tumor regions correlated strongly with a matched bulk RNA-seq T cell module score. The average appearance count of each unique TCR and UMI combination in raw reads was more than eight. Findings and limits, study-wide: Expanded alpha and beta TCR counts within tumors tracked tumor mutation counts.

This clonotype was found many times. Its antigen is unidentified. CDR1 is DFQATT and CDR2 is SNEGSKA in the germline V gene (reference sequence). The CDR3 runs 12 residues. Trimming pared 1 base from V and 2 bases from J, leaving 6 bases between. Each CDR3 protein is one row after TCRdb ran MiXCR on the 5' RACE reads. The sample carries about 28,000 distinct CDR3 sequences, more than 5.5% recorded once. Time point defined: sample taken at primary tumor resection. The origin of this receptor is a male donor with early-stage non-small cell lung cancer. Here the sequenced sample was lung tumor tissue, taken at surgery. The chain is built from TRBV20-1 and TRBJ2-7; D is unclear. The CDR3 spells CSARGQAYEQYF. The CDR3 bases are TGCAGTGCTAGAGGGCAGGCCTACGAGCAGTACTTC.